The rows below give T cell receptor beta chains drawn from one sample of a study of Tregs in tolerant kidney transplant recipients. Here immunoSEQ multiplex PCR was the method, and the copy in TCRdb shows in-frame clones only, minus some. The sample has around 78,000 clones; approximately 89% are singletons. The sequences come from Tregs from blood, collected before the transplant. The receptor source for this set is a human donor who received a combined kidney and bone marrow transplant. CDR3s include the opening cysteine and the closing phenylalanine or tryptophan. The order of the fields is J gene, D gene, CDR3 length, V gene, clone size, CDR3 protein, CDR3 DNA. D genes are given only for firm matches. Rows give clone size only sometimes, using once, few, many, or a class for an expanded clone.

j_call: TRBJ1-3; d_call: .; cdr3_length: 14; v_call: TRBV2; clone_size: .; cdr3_aa: CASRQADSGNTIYF; cdr3_nt: TGTGCCAGCAGACAGGCAGACTCTGGAAACACCATATATTTT
j_call: TRBJ2-7; d_call: .; cdr3_length: 16; v_call: TRBV28; clone_size: .; cdr3_aa: CASSLNEGRGAYEQYF; cdr3_nt: TGTGCCAGCAGTTTAAACGAGGGGAGGGGGGCCTACGAGCAGTACTTC
j_call: TRBJ2-1; d_call: TRBD2; cdr3_length: 16; v_call: TRBV9; clone_size: .; cdr3_aa: CASSARGLAGGNEQFF; cdr3_nt: TGTGCCAGCAGCGCCAGAGGACTAGCGGGAGGGAATGAGCAGTTCTTC
j_call: TRBJ1-1; d_call: .; cdr3_length: 13; v_call: TRBV6-6; clone_size: .; cdr3_aa: CASIPTLNTEAFF; cdr3_nt: TGTGCCAGCATCCCAACTTTGAACACTGAAGCTTTCTTT
j_call: TRBJ1-1; d_call: TRBD1; cdr3_length: 13; v_call: TRBV19; clone_size: .; cdr3_aa: CASGGQGNTEAFF; cdr3_nt: TGTGCCAGTGGGGGACAGGGGAACACTGAAGCTTTCTTT
j_call: TRBJ2-3; d_call: TRBD2; cdr3_length: 14; v_call: TRBV5-1; clone_size: .; cdr3_aa: CASSPGLAGHTQYF; cdr3_nt: TGCGCCAGCAGCCCGGGACTAGCGGGACATACGCAGTATTTT
j_call: TRBJ2-5; d_call: .; cdr3_length: 13; v_call: TRBV12-5; clone_size: few; cdr3_aa: CASGREAIGTQYF; cdr3_nt: TGTGCTAGTGGTAGGGAAGCCATAGGGACCCAGTACTTC
j_call: TRBJ2-5; d_call: TRBD1; cdr3_length: 17; v_call: TRBV18; clone_size: .; cdr3_aa: CASSAFRDRGGVETQYF; cdr3_nt: TGTGCCAGCTCGGCATTCCGGGACAGGGGTGGTGTGGAGACCCAGTACTTC
j_call: TRBJ2-7; d_call: .; cdr3_length: 12; v_call: TRBV5-1; clone_size: .; cdr3_aa: CASSSDTYEQYF; cdr3_nt: TGCGCCAGCAGCTCGGATACTTACGAGCAGTACTTC
j_call: TRBJ2-4; d_call: .; cdr3_length: 12; v_call: TRBV28; clone_size: .; cdr3_aa: CASSQSSGIQYF; cdr3_nt: TGTGCCAGCAGCCAATCAAGTGGCATTCAGTACTTC
j_call: TRBJ2-3; d_call: .; cdr3_length: 17; v_call: TRBV19; clone_size: .; cdr3_aa: CASSIDHLARAQDTQYF; cdr3_nt: TGTGCCAGTAGTATAGATCATCTAGCGAGGGCCCAAGATACGCAGTATTTT
j_call: TRBJ1-1; d_call: .; cdr3_length: 14; v_call: TRBV6-5; clone_size: .; cdr3_aa: CASSYGLGGPRAFF; cdr3_nt: TGTGCCAGCAGTTATGGCTTGGGGGGGCCCAGAGCTTTCTTT
j_call: TRBJ2-2; d_call: TRBD1; cdr3_length: 13; v_call: TRBV11-3; clone_size: .; cdr3_aa: CASSFTGDGELFF; cdr3_nt: TGTGCCAGCAGCTTCACAGGGGACGGGGAGCTGTTTTTT
j_call: TRBJ2-7; d_call: .; cdr3_length: 14; v_call: TRBV6-1; clone_size: .; cdr3_aa: CASSLTVSSYEQYF; cdr3_nt: TGTGCCAGCAGTCTCACGGTTAGCTCCTACGAGCAGTACTTC
j_call: TRBJ2-5; d_call: TRBD2; cdr3_length: 15; v_call: TRBV4-2; clone_size: .; cdr3_aa: CASSQAGVGQETQYF; cdr3_nt: TGTGCCAGCAGCCAGGCGGGGGTGGGCCAAGAGACCCAGTACTTC
j_call: TRBJ1-4; d_call: .; cdr3_length: 14; v_call: TRBV6-5; clone_size: .; cdr3_aa: CASSIDSRREKLFF; cdr3_nt: TGTGCCAGCAGTATCGACAGCAGACGGGAAAAACTGTTTTTT
j_call: TRBJ1-5; d_call: .; cdr3_length: 12; v_call: TRBV21-1; clone_size: .; cdr3_aa: CASRLGFQPQHF; cdr3_nt: TGTGCCAGCCGTCTCGGTTTTCAGCCCCAGCATTTT
j_call: TRBJ2-3; d_call: .; cdr3_length: 14; v_call: TRBV7-2; clone_size: .; cdr3_aa: CASSRGGPADTQYF; cdr3_nt: TGTGCCAGCAGCAGGGGGGGGCCCGCAGATACGCAGTATTTT
j_call: TRBJ1-1; d_call: .; cdr3_length: 15; v_call: TRBV6-6; clone_size: .; cdr3_aa: CASSPHDRPNTEAFF; cdr3_nt: TGTGCCAGCAGTCCCCACGACAGGCCGAACACTGAAGCTTTCTTT
j_call: TRBJ1-1; d_call: .; cdr3_length: 15; v_call: TRBV5-1; clone_size: once; cdr3_aa: CASSLEISWNTEAFF; cdr3_nt: TGCGCCAGCAGCTTGGAAATTTCGTGGAACACTGAAGCTTTCTTT
j_call: TRBJ2-3; d_call: .; cdr3_length: 17; v_call: TRBV18; clone_size: .; cdr3_aa: CASSSSHMGGGSDTQYF; cdr3_nt: TGTGCCAGCTCATCCTCCCATATGGGAGGGGGTTCAGATACGCAGTATTTT
j_call: TRBJ1-4; d_call: TRBD1; cdr3_length: 14; v_call: TRBV27; clone_size: .; cdr3_aa: CASSITGVGEKLFF; cdr3_nt: TGTGCCAGCAGTATTACAGGGGTAGGGGAAAAACTGTTTTTT
j_call: TRBJ2-7; d_call: .; cdr3_length: 15; v_call: TRBV7-8; clone_size: .; cdr3_aa: CASSLRTDSLREQYF; cdr3_nt: TGTGCCAGCAGTTTGCGGACGGATTCTCTACGAGAGCAGTACTTC
j_call: TRBJ1-4; d_call: .; cdr3_length: 15; v_call: TRBV7-9; clone_size: .; cdr3_aa: CASSPSRATNEKLFF; cdr3_nt: TGTGCCAGCAGCCCCTCGCGTGCAACTAATGAAAAACTGTTTTTT
j_call: TRBJ2-5; d_call: TRBD1; cdr3_length: 12; v_call: TRBV18; clone_size: few; cdr3_aa: CASSGQQETQYF; cdr3_nt: TGTGCCAGCTCGGGACAGCAAGAGACCCAGTACTTC
j_call: TRBJ1-5; d_call: .; cdr3_length: 15; v_call: TRBV2; clone_size: .; cdr3_aa: CASRSTESSNQPQHF; cdr3_nt: TGTGCCAGCAGGAGCACAGAGTCTAGCAATCAGCCCCAGCATTTT
j_call: TRBJ1-1; d_call: .; cdr3_length: 13; v_call: TRBV18; clone_size: .; cdr3_aa: CAGSSDRNTEAFF; cdr3_nt: TGTGCCGGCTCCTCGGACAGGAACACTGAAGCTTTCTTT